The 15 T cell receptor beta chains below were found in one sample sequenced in a study of T-cell memory formation after mild COVID-19. TCRdb re-called the 5' RACE reads through MiXCR, storing one row per CDR3 protein. The data hold around 340,000 distinct CDR3 sequences, with approximately 14% observed a single time. The sequenced material came from PBMCs or a T cell subset sorted from them (not recorded which). The origin of the receptors is a man aged 18 to 29 who had mild COVID-19 (a few samples of this study predate the infection). Cell type and time point are not known.

This clonotype was recorded a few times. This chain links TRBV20-1 with TRBJ1-1; no clear D gene. The CDR3 is made up of 13 amino acids. Deletions cut 0 bases from V and 3 bases from J, with 8 bases between. Germline-derived CDR1 and CDR2 are DFQATT and SNEGSKA (reference sequence). CDR3 bases: TGCAGTGCTAGAGAGGACGGTTACACTGAAGCTTTCTTT. Protein: CSAREDGYTEAFF.

CDR3 in DNA: TGTGCCATCAGTGATGGGACAGGGGATCAGCCCCAGCATTTT. Translating it yields CAISDGTGDQPQHF. The chain couples TRBV10-3 to TRBJ1-5, with 10 bases identical to TRBD1. The length of the CDR3 is 14 residues. V was pared by 3 bases and J by 5 bases, with 1 base of the junction left unmatched. Germline lookup yields CDR1 ENHRY and CDR2 SYGVKD.

This clonotype was recorded many times. The V and J genes are TRBV5-6 and TRBJ2-3, with TRBD2 identical over 8 bases. The germline gives CDR1 SGHDT, CDR2 YYEEEE. Trimming took 3 bases from V and 5 from J; bases not matched to a gene: 5. This CDR3 has 14 amino acids. The CDR3 bases are TGTGCCAGCAGCTCGAAGCGGGGGAGAGATACGCAGTATTTT. Translating gives CASSSKRGRDTQYF.

This clonotype was found a few times. The genes are TRBV24-1 and TRBJ1-5; a weak D match, TRBD1 (6 bases). Trimming removed 9 bases at V and 4 bases at J, with 12 bases between. The CDR3 loop spans 13 amino acids. Germline CDR1 is KGHDR and CDR2 is SFDVKD. CDR3 in amino acids: CATAGQRNQPQHF. The CDR3 coding sequence is TGTGCCACCGCTGGACAGAGGAATCAGCCCCAGCATTTT.

In DNA, the CDR3 is TGTGCCAGCAGCGCAAGTAGGCTGGGGCCCCAGCATTTT. Translated, it gives CASSASRLGPQHF. This rearrangement joins TRBV11-2 to TRBJ1-5; D unresolved. V was shortened by 5 bases and J by 9 bases, with 14 bases between the two germline ends. The CDR3 totals 13 residues. In germline, CDR1 is SGHAT, CDR2 FQNNGV.

This clonotype was observed many times. This chain joins TRBV4-1 and TRBJ2-7, with D possibly matching TRBD2 (5 bases). The CDR3 extends over 14 amino acids. Germline V gene data show CDR1 as MGHRA and CDR2 as YSYEKL. V lost 3 bases and J lost 1, with 10 bases in between. CDR3 in amino acids: CASSHNRGSYEQYF. In nucleotides, the CDR3 is TGCGCCAGCAGCCATAACCGGGGTTCCTACGAGCAGTACTTC.

This clonotype was observed a handful of times. The chain links TRBV6-2 or TRBV6-3 to TRBJ2-7; D is unresolved. The germline V and J ends were trimmed by 4 bases and 3 bases, with 13 bases remaining between them. CDR1 and CDR2 from the germline V gene are MNHEY and SVGEGT. This CDR3 is built from 14 residues. CDR3 region: CASSLSPRNYEQYV. In DNA, the CDR3 is TGTGCCAGCAGTTTATCCCCGAGGAACTACGAGCAGTACGTC.

The chain couples TRBV19 to TRBJ1-1; D is perhaps TRBD1 (5 bases). Germline V gives CDR1 LNHDA, CDR2 SQIVND (reference sequence). V was pared by 3 bases and J by 4 bases, with 18 bases between. The CDR3 sequence is 16 residues long. CDR3 amino acids: CASSMLPGRGGTEAFF. CDR3 DNA sequence: TGTGCCAGTAGTATGCTTCCAGGGCGAGGTGGCACTGAAGCTTTCTTT.

This chain connects TRBV4-3 to TRBJ2-7, with D tentatively TRBD1 (5 bases). Germline loops: CDR1 LGHNA, CDR2 YSLEER. The CDR3 is made up of 14 amino acids. The germline V and J ends were trimmed by 0 bases and 3 bases, with 9 bases remaining between them. The CDR3 nucleotides are TGCGCCAGCAGCCAAGAGGGCAGGGTCTACGAGCAGTACTTC. Protein: CASSQEGRVYEQYF.

This chain joins TRBV30 and TRBJ2-1; TRBD2 matches 10 bases. Germline V lookup: CDR1 GTSNPN, CDR2 SVGIG (reference sequence). V gave up 5 bases and J gave up 7 bases; unmatched junction bases: 5. This CDR3 is built from 13 residues. CDR3 bases: TGTGCCTGGGACCCAGCGGGGGGGAATGAGCAGTTCTTC. Its translation is CAWDPAGGNEQFF.

This chain joins TRBV15 and TRBJ1-5; no definite D call. The ends were cut back, 0 bases at V and 6 bases at J, with 9 bases in the middle. The CDR3 is made up of 14 amino acids. Germline CDR1 LNHNV, CDR2 YYDKDF (reference sequence). The CDR3 DNA follows: TGTGCCACCAGCAGAGACAAAGGTGGTCAGCCCCAGCATTTT. Protein: CATSRDKGGQPQHF.

This clonotype showed up just a few times. The chain carries TRBV6-2 or TRBV6-3 and TRBJ1-5, with no clear D. Germline V CDR1 and CDR2: MNHEY, SVGEGT. The CDR3 has 12 amino acids. Trimming stripped 2 bases from V and 6 bases from J, with 5 bases between. Written as DNA, the CDR3 is TGTGCCAGCAGTTACGGGTTTCAGCCCCAGCATTTT. As protein: CASSYGFQPQHF.

This clonotype was recorded many times. This chain uses TRBV7-3 with TRBJ2-1, with 9 bases matching TRBD1. Germline CDR1 is SGHTA and CDR2 is FQGTGA. The V gene end was trimmed by 4 bases and the J gene end by 6 bases; junction bases not matched to a gene: 1. CDR3 length: 13 amino acids. The CDR3 DNA sequence: TGTGCCAGCAGCTGGGGACAGGGCAATGAGCAGTTCTTC. Its protein is CASSWGQGNEQFF.

Ten or more counts support this clonotype. The chain combines TRBV27 with TRBJ2-2; 8 nucleotides line up with TRBD2. Germline assignment: CDR1 MNHEY and CDR2 SMNVEV (reference sequence). V gave up 3 bases and J gave up 3 bases; unmatched junction bases: 6. This CDR3 region has 16 residues. CDR3 nucleotides: TGTGCCAGCAGTTTTTTGCGGGGGGCCTACACCGGGGAGCTGTTTTTT. Protein product: CASSFLRGAYTGELFF.

This clonotype was observed at least ten times. V gene TRBV5-1 combines with J gene TRBJ2-1; a possible D gene is TRBD2 (7 bases). The germline gives CDR1 SGHRS, CDR2 YFSETQ. The CDR3 runs 15 residues. V lost 4 bases to trimming and J lost 7 bases, with 18 bases between them. CDR3 loop: CASSPFRGARNEQFF. DNA of the CDR3: TGCGCCAGCAGCCCCTTTCGGGGGGCGCGTAATGAGCAGTTCTTC.